The TCR beta chain under discussion was sequenced for a study of blood T cell repertoires in COVID-19. Study as a whole: Acute-phase and convalescent COVID-19 samples originated in the United States, Italy and Spain. Sample material is recorded as cDNA or gDNA derived from T cells, B-cell-depleted T cells, or PBMCs.

Germline V gene sequence: CDR1 LNHDA, CDR2 SQIVND (reference sequence). V gave up 6 bases and J gave up 2 bases; unmatched junction bases: 11. CDR3 length: 16 amino acids. Libraries were prepared by immunoSEQ multiplex PCR; TCRdb keeps only in-frame clonotypes and omits some of them. The sample carries roughly 260,000 clones, around 87% recorded once. The source material was PBMCs or T cells enriched from blood (not recorded which). V usage is TRBV19 and J usage is TRBJ1-2; 8 bases align to TRBD1. This TCR was recovered from a woman aged 25 to 39 with acute COVID-19. The CDR3 spells CASSLNQGASNYGYTF. Written as DNA, the CDR3 is TGTGCCAGTAGCCTAAACCAGGGGGCCTCGAACTATGGCTACACCTTC. Using reference TRBV19 and TRBJ1-2 for the parts outside the CDR3, the full variable domain is DGGITQSPKYLFRKEGQNVTLSCEQNLNHDAMYWYRQDPGQGLRLIYYSQIVNDFQKGDIAEGYSVSREKKESFPLTVTSAQKNPTAFYLCASSLNQGASNYGYTFGSGTRLTVV.